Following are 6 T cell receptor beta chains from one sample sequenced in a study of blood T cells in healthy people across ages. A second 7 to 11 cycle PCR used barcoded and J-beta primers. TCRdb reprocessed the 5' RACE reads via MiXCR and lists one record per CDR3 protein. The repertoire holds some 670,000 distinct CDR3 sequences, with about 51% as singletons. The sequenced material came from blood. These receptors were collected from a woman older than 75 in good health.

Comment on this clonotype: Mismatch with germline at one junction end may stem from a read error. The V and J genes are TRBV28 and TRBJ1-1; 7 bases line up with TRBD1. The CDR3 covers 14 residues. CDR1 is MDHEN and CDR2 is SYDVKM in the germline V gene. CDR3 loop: CASGLFQGGTEAFF. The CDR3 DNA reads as TGTGCCAGCGGTTTATTCCAGGGGGGTACTGAAGCTTTCTTT.

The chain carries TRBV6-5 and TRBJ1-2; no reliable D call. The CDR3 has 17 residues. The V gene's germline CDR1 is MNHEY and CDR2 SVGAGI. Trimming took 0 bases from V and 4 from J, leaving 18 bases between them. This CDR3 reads CASSYSFGEGVSYGYTF. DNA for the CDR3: TGTGCCAGCAGTTACTCTTTCGGGGAGGGCGTTTCCTATGGCTACACCTTC.

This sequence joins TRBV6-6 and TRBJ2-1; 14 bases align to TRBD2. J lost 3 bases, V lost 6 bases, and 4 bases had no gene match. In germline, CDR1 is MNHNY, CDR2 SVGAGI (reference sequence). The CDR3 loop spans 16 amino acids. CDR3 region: CASSKGTSGSYNEQFF. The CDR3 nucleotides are TGTGCCAGCAGCAAAGGGACTAGCGGGAGCTACAATGAGCAGTTCTTC.

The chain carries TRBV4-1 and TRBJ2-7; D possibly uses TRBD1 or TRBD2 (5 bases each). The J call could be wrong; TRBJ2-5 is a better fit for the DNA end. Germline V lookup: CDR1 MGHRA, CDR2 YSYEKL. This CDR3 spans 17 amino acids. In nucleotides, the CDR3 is TGCGCCAGCAGCCAAGACTGGGGACGGAACCACCAAGAGACCCAGTACTTC. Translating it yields CASSQDWGRNHQETQYF.

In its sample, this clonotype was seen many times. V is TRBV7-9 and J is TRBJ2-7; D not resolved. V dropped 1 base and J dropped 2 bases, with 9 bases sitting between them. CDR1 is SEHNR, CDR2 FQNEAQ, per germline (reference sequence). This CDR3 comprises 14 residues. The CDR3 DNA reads TGTGCCAGCAGCTTAGAACACCGAACCTACGAGCAGTACTTC. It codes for CASSLEHRTYEQYF.

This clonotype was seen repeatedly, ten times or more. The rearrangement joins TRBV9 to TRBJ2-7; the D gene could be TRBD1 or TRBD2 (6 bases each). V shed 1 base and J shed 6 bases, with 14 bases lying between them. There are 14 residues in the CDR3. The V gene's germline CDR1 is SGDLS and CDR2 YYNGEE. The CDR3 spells CASSVLEGTSEQYF. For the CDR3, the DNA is TGTGCCAGCAGCGTATTGGAGGGGACAAGCGAGCAGTACTTC.